One sample yielded the 8 T cell receptor beta chains listed below, sequenced in a study of blood T cell repertoires in COVID-19. TCRdb keeps only in-frame clones here, not all; method: immunoSEQ multiplex PCR. This table holds 300,000 to 400,000 clones, 88% found once. Sequencing was performed on PBMCs or T cells enriched from blood (not recorded which). The receptors were gathered from a woman aged 18-29 years who had recovered from COVID-19.

This chain links TRBV7-3 with TRBJ2-1, with TRBD2 matching 12 bases. Germline CDR1 and CDR2: SGHTA and FQGTGA. V lost 6 bases, J lost 0 bases, and 9 bases stayed unmatched. This CDR3 comprises 18 residues. CDR3 region: CASRLAGGAPSSYNEQFF. CDR3 nucleotide sequence: TGTGCCAGCAGACTAGCGGGGGGCGCCCCCAGCTCCTACAATGAGCAGTTCTTC.

This chain joins TRBV29-1 and TRBJ2-2; TRBD2 matches 12 bases. The junction had 7 bases not matched to a gene; V was cut back by 4 bases and J by 1 base. This CDR3 comprises 17 residues. Germline V gene lookup returns CDR1 SQVTM and CDR2 ANQGSEA. This CDR3 is CSVGAPGLAGNTGELFF. The CDR3 nucleotides read TGCAGCGTTGGCGCGCCGGGACTAGCGGGGAACACCGGGGAGCTGTTTTTT.

The J gene is TRBJ1-1, the V gene TRBV7-6, with D possibly TRBD1 on 6 matching bases. V lost 2 bases and J 3 bases, leaving 10 bases between the germline ends. The CDR3 spans 14 residues. Germline lookup yields CDR1 SGHVS and CDR2 FNYEAQ. The CDR3 DNA reads as TGTGCCAGCAGCTTAAGGGGGTCCGACACTGAAGCTTTCTTT. Protein sequence: CASSLRGSDTEAFF.

The CDR3 is CSVEDRWRTSTDTQYF. CDR3 nucleotides: TGCAGCGTTGAAGATCGGTGGAGGACTAGCACAGATACGCAGTATTTT. The chain recombines TRBV29-1 with TRBJ2-3; weak D call: TRBD2 (5 bases). V lost 0 bases and J lost 0, with 13 bases in between. Germline assignment: CDR1 SQVTM and CDR2 ANQGSEA. CDR3 length equals 16 residues.

The chain links TRBV6-2 or TRBV6-3 to TRBJ2-5; 10 nucleotides agree with TRBD1. CDR3 length: 16 residues. Germline V gives CDR1 MNHEY, CDR2 SVGEGT. Germline trimming cut 0 bases from V and 5 bases from J; bases unmatched to any gene: 6. CDR3 coding DNA: TGTGCCAGCAGTTACTCGAGGGACAGGGGACCCGAGACCCAGTACTTC. This sequence encodes CASSYSRDRGPETQYF.

The gene calls are TRBV10-3 and TRBJ1-6; 7 nucleotides line up with TRBD1. Looked up from germline, CDR1 is ENHRY and CDR2 is SYGVKD. Trimming removed 4 bases from V and 7 bases from J; junction bases left unmatched: 4. The CDR3 has 14 amino acids. The CDR3 region has the DNA TGTGCCATCAGTGTCGGGACAGAGAATTCACCCCTCCACTTT. This codes for CAISVGTENSPLHF.

The chain has TRBV7-2 and TRBJ2-4, with D maybe TRBD2 (5 bases). The CDR3 sequence is 12 residues long. CDR1 and CDR2 (germline): SGHTA, FQGNSA. V was trimmed by 8 bases and J by 6 bases, leaving 11 bases between them. CDR3 protein: CASEAGGNIQYF. In DNA form, the CDR3 reads TGTGCCAGCGAGGCAGGAGGAAACATTCAGTACTTC.

The gene calls are TRBV19 and TRBJ1-4, with unresolved D. The CDR3 loop spans 16 amino acids. The V and J ends lost 3 bases and 0 bases respectively, with 11 bases between them. Per germline, CDR1 LNHDA and CDR2 SQIVND (reference sequence). The CDR3 is CASSISGLATNEKLFF. The DNA of the CDR3 is TGTGCCAGTAGTATTTCGGGTCTTGCAACTAATGAAAAACTGTTTTTT. Full variable domain (rest looked up from reference TRBV19 and TRBJ1-4): DGGITQSPKYLFRKEGQNVTLSCEQNLNHDAMYWYRQDPGQGLRLIYYSQIVNDFQKGDIAEGYSVSREKKESFPLTVTSAQKNPTAFYLCASSISGLATNEKLFFGSGTQLSVL.